These 18 T cell receptor beta chains originate from one sample sequenced in a study of Ad26.COV2.S vaccination and SARS-CoV-2 variants. As for treatment: about 20 received Ad26.COV2.S at low or high dose, single or two shots; several received placebo; per-sample allocation not given. The investigators took samples on day 63 after the first vaccine or placebo injection. Sequencing was performed with immunoSEQ multiplex PCR; in TCRdb, only in-frame clones are kept and a portion is missing. The repertoire holds over 350,000 clones, with around 85% as singletons. The sequencing used peripheral blood, collected in a trial of Ad26.COV2.S vaccine versus placebo. The receptors were sampled from a person between 18 and 65 years old who received the Ad26.COV2.S COVID-19 vaccine or a placebo.

The chain recombines TRBV11-2 with TRBJ1-6; D is possibly TRBD1 (5 bases). From germline, CDR1 is SGHAT and CDR2 FQNNGV. CDR3 length equals 15 residues. Trimming pared 5 bases from V and 9 bases from J, leaving 17 bases between. In DNA, the CDR3 is TGTGCCAGCAGCCCGCCTCCAGGGTATCGTTCACCCCTCCACTTT. This gives the protein CASSPPPGYRSPLHF.

In its sample, this clone was seen a few times. This chain uses TRBV6-6 with TRBJ1-2; 7 nucleotides line up with TRBD1. The germline V gene has CDR1 MNHNY and CDR2 SVGAGI (reference sequence). The V and J ends lost 6 bases and 2 bases, in that order; junction bases with no gene match: 12. This CDR3 region has 16 residues. The CDR3 spells CASRTTEGTANYGYTF. For the CDR3, the DNA is TGTGCCAGCAGAACCACGGAAGGGACAGCAAACTATGGCTACACCTTC.

V is TRBV11-2 and J is TRBJ2-5; tentative D call: TRBD2 (5 bases). The V end lost 4 bases, the J end lost 7 bases, and 16 bases lay between the germline ends. This CDR3 comprises 14 residues. The germline gives CDR1 SGHAT, CDR2 FQNNGV. The CDR3 DNA sequence: TGTGCCAGCAGCTCGAGGCCGGGGATAAGGACCCAGTACTTC. It translates to CASSSRPGIRTQYF.

The DNA for the CDR3 is TGTGCCAGCAGCCCGCTCGAGGGTTCAGAGATTCTCGATGAGCAGTTCTTC. This gives the protein CASSPLEGSEILDEQFF. The genes are TRBV7-7 and TRBJ2-1; possibly TRBD2 for D (5 bases). The CDR3 runs 17 residues. Per the germline V gene, CDR1 is SSHAT and CDR2 is FNYEAQ (reference sequence). V lost 5 bases and J 8 bases, leaving 25 bases between the germline ends. Full variable domain (remainder filled in from reference TRBV7-7 and TRBJ2-1): GAGVSQSPRYKVTKRGQDVTLRCDPISSHATLYWYQQALGQGPEFLTYFNYEAQPDKSGLPSDRFSAERPEGSISTLTIQRTEQRDSAMYRCASSPLEGSEILDEQFFGPGTRLTVL.

This clone has just a few counts. The chain joins TRBV19 to TRBJ1-2; a possible D gene is TRBD1 (5 bases). Per germline, CDR1 LNHDA and CDR2 SQIVND (reference sequence). Trimming shortened V by 5 bases and J by 0 bases, and 10 bases separated the two germline ends. The CDR3 has 14 residues. The CDR3: CASSSGTTNYGYTF. The DNA for the CDR3 is TGTGCCAGTAGTTCGGGGACGACTAACTATGGCTACACCTTC.

This clone came up a few times. The rearrangement uses TRBV3-1 (or the pseudogene TRBV3-2) and TRBJ1-1, with D hard to call. V was trimmed by 1 base and J by 4 bases, leaving 4 bases between them. The germline V gene has CDR1 LGHDT and CDR2 YNNKEL (reference sequence). CDR3 length: 12 amino acids. CDR3 protein: CASSQVPTEAFF. CDR3 DNA sequence: TGTGCCAGCAGCCAAGTCCCCACTGAAGCTTTCTTT.

This clone was counted at least ten times. The V and J genes are TRBV21-1 and TRBJ2-3; the table calls TRBD1, which could not be checked here. TRBV21-1 is classified as a pseudogene. The CDR3 has 14 amino acids. The CDR3 nucleotides are TGTGCCAGCAGCAAAGGCAGGGGCGCAGATACGCAGTATTTT. This sequence encodes CASSKGRGADTQYF.

The chain carries TRBV5-6 and TRBJ1-4; D possibly corresponds to TRBD1 (5 bases). CDR1 is SGHDT and CDR2 is YYEEEE in the germline V gene. This CDR3 spans 15 amino acids. V was clipped by 0 bases and J by 7 bases, with 13 bases between them. The DNA for the CDR3 is TGTGCCAGCAGCTTGGGCAGGGTAAGAGGTGAAAAACTGTTTTTT. Translating it yields CASSLGRVRGEKLFF.

The chain employs TRBV7-8 and TRBJ1-2, with D possibly being TRBD1 (5 bases). The V gene's germline CDR1 is SGHVS and CDR2 FQNEAQ. V lost 1 base and J lost 7, with 16 bases in between. The CDR3 sequence is 15 residues long. CDR3 protein: CASSLEGSPQGGYTF. The CDR3 DNA follows: TGTGCCAGCAGCTTAGAGGGGAGTCCCCAGGGTGGCTACACCTTC.

CDR3 DNA: TGCAGCGTTGAGTGGGCCGGGACCCCGACAACAGATACGCAGTATTTT. It encodes CSVEWAGTPTTDTQYF. The genes are TRBV29-1 and TRBJ2-3; D may correspond to TRBD1 or TRBD2 (5 bases each). The length of the CDR3 is 16 residues. Trimming stripped 3 bases from V and 3 bases from J, with 19 bases between. Germline V CDR1 and CDR2: SQVTM, ANQGSEA.

This clone came up once. The rearrangement uses TRBV4-3 and TRBJ2-7; D not certain. The germline V gene has CDR1 LGHNA and CDR2 YSLEER. The length of the CDR3 is 14 residues. V was pared by 0 bases and J by 5 bases, with 11 bases between. The CDR3 nucleotides are TGCGCCAGCAGCCAAGATGTCAGAGTCCACGAGCAGTACTTC. Amino acids: CASSQDVRVHEQYF.

This chain uses TRBV6-9 with TRBJ1-6, with D possibly TRBD1 on 5 matching bases. V shed 10 bases and J shed 4 bases, with 20 bases lying between them. The CDR3 totals 16 residues. Germline V gene sequence: CDR1 MNHGY, CDR2 SVAAGI. CDR3 loop: CATMRAGRIYNSPLHF. CDR3 in DNA: TGTGCCACCATGCGGGCGGGGCGAATATATAATTCACCCCTCCACTTT.

The gene calls are TRBV6-6 and TRBJ1-5, with TRBD1 identical over 11 bases. The CDR3 length is 16 residues. Unmatched junction bases numbered 9, after V lost 6 bases and J lost 5 bases. The germline gives CDR1 MNHNY, CDR2 SVGAGI (reference sequence). Written as DNA, the CDR3 is TGTGCCAGCAGGGCCCGGGACAGGGGGAAAGATCAGCCCCAGCATTTT. Amino acid sequence: CASRARDRGKDQPQHF.

The genes are TRBV3-1 (or the pseudogene TRBV3-2) and TRBJ2-2; no reliable D call. Germline CDR1 LGHDT, CDR2 YNNKEL (reference sequence). CDR3 size: 17 residues. V was trimmed by 2 bases and J by 5 bases, leaving 18 bases between them. The CDR3 reads CASSQYPFTAGTGELFF. CDR3 bases: TGTGCCAGCAGCCAATATCCTTTCACGGCAGGTACCGGGGAGCTGTTTTTT.

The J gene is TRBJ1-1, the V gene TRBV13, with D unclear. V gave up 3 bases and J gave up 6 bases, with 17 bases separating them. The CDR3 length is 15 residues. Germline V gene sequence: CDR1 PRHDT, CDR2 FYEKMQ (reference sequence). This CDR3 reads CASSLSRTGKPEAFF. CDR3 bases: TGTGCCAGCAGCTTGTCGAGAACGGGAAAACCTGAAGCTTTCTTT.

The table lists this clone with a few counts. The chain has TRBV19 and TRBJ1-1; D is perhaps TRBD1 (6 bases). Trimming left V 1 base short and J 5 bases short, with 8 bases between. The CDR3 runs 13 residues. The germline CDR1 and CDR2 sequences are LNHDA and SQIVND (reference sequence). CDR3 in DNA: TGTGCCAGTAGTATAGGGACAGCGACTGAAGCTTTCTTT. Translated, it gives CASSIGTATEAFF.

This clone was seen more than once but under ten times. This chain links TRBV15 with TRBJ1-6; D gene uncertain. CDR1 is LNHNV and CDR2 is YYDKDF in the germline V gene (reference sequence). This CDR3 contains 12 residues. With 3 bases removed from V and 8 bases from J, the gap between germline ends came to 5 bases. Here the CDR3 DNA reads TGTGCCACCAGCAGTATGGATTCACCCCTCCACTTT. This encodes CATSSMDSPLHF.

The V call is TRBV2, the J call TRBJ1-1, with D possibly TRBD1 on 6 matching bases. With 3 bases removed from V and 7 bases from J, the gap between germline ends came to 15 bases. This CDR3 region has 14 residues. The germline V gene encodes CDR1 SNHLY and CDR2 FYNNEI. The CDR3 bases are TGTGCCAGCAGTGAGATCAGGGGAAAAAATGAAGCTTTCTTT. Translation gives CASSEIRGKNEAFF.